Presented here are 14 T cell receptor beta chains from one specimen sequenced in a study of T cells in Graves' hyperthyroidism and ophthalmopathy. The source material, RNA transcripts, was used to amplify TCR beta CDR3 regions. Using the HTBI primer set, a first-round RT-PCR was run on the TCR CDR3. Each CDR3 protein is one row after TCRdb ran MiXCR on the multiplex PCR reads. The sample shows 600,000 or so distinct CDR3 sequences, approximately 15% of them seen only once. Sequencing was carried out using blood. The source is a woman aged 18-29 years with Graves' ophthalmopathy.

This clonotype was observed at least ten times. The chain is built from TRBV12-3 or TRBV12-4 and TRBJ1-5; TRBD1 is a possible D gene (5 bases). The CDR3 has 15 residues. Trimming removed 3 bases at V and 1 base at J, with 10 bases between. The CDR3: CASSFRGVSNQPQHF. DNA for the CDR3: TGTGCCAGCAGTTTCCGGGGGGTGAGCAATCAGCCCCAGCATTTT.

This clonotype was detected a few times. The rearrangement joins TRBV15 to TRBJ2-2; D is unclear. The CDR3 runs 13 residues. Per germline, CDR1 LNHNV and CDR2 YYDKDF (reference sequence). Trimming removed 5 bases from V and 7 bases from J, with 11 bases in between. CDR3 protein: CATSPQRSGELFF. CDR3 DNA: TGTGCCACCAGCCCTCAGAGGAGCGGGGAGCTGTTTTTT. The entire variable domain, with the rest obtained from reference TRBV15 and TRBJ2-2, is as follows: DAMVIQNPRYQVTQFGKPVTLSCSQTLNHNVMYWYQQKSSQAPKLLFHYYDKDFNNEADTPDNFQSRRPNTSFCFLDIRSPGLGDTAMYLCATSPQRSGELFFGEGSRLTVL.

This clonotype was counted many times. Here the CDR3 DNA reads TGTGCCAGCAGCCCGCAGGGCACCGGGGAGCTGTTTTTT. It codes for CASSPQGTGELFF. The V gene is TRBV7-2, the J gene TRBJ2-2; D possibly corresponds to TRBD1 (5 bases). V lost 5 bases to trimming and J lost 4 bases, with 8 bases between them. Germline CDR1 and CDR2: SGHTA and FQGNSA. This CDR3 is 13 amino acids long.

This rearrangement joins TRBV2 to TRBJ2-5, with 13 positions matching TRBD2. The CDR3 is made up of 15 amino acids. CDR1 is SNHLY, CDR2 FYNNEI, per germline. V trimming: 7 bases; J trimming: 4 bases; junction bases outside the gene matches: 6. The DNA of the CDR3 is TGTGCCAGCACTGGGACTAGCGGGGCCGGAGAGACCCAGTACTTC. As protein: CASTGTSGAGETQYF.

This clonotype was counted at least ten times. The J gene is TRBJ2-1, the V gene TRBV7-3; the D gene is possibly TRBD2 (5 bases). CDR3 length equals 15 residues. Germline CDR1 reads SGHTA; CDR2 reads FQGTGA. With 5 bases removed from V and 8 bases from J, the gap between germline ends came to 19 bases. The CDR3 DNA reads TGTGCCAGCAGCCCGAGCGGACCCAACCCGGATGAGCAGTTCTTC. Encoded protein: CASSPSGPNPDEQFF.

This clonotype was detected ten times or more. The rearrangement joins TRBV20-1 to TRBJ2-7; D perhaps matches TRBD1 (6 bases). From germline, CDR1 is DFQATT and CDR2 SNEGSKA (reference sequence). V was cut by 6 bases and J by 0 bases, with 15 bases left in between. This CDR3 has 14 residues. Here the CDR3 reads CSAADRLGSYEQYF. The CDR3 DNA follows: TGCAGTGCAGCCGACAGGCTTGGCTCCTACGAGCAGTACTTC.

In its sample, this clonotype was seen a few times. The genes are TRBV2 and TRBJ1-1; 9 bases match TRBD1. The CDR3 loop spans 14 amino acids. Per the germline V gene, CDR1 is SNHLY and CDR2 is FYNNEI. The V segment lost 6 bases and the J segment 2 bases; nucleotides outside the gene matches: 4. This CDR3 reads CASRITGGNTEAFF. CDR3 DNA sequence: TGTGCCAGCAGGATTACAGGGGGCAACACTGAAGCTTTCTTT.

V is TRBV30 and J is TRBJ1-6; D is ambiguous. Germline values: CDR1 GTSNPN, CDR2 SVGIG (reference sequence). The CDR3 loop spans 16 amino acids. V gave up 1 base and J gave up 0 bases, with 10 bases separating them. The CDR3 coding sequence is TGTGCCTGGAGTGGATTCCGGCTCTCCTATAATTCACCCCTCCACTTT. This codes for CAWSGFRLSYNSPLHF.

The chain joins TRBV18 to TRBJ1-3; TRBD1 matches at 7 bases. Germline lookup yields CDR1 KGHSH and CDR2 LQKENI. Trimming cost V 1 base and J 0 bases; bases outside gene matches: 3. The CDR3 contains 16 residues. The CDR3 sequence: CASSPQDRVSGNTIYF. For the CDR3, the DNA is TGTGCCAGCTCACCACAAGACAGGGTCTCTGGAAACACCATATATTTT.

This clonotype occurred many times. The CDR3 is CASSVPSGRAFYNEQFF. The CDR3 bases are TGTGCCAGCAGTGTACCTAGCGGGAGGGCCTTCTACAATGAGCAGTTCTTC. The chain has TRBV6-1 and TRBJ2-1; TRBD2 aligns across 12 bases. Per the germline V gene, CDR1 is MNHNS and CDR2 is SASEGT. V lost 4 bases to trimming and J lost 3 bases; unmatched junction nucleotides: 7. The CDR3 extends over 17 amino acids.

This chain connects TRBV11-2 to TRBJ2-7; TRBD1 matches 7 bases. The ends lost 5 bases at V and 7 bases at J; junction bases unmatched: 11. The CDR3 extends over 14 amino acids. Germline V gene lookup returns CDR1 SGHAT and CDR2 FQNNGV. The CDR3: CASSQTGTVLEQYF. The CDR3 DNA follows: TGTGCCAGCAGCCAGACAGGGACGGTATTGGAGCAGTACTTC.

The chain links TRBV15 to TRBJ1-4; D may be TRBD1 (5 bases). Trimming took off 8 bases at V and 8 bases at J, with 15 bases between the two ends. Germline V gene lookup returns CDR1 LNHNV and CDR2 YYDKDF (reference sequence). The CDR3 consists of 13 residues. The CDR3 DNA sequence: TGTGCCACCGTTTTCTCAGGGCACGAAAAACTGTTTTTT. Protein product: CATVFSGHEKLFF.

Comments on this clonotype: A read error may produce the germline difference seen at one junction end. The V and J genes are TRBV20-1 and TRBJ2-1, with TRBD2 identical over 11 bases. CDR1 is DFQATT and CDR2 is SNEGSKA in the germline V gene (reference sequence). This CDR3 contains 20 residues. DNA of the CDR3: TGCAGTGCTAGTTCGGTAGGGACTAGCGGAAGGGGGGGCTCCTACAGTGAGCAGTTCTTC. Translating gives CSASSVGTSGRGGSYSEQFF.

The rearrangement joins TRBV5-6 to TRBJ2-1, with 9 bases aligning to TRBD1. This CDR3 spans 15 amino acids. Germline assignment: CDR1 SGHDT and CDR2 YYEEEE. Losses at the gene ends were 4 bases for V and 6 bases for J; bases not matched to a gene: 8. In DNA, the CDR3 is TGTGCCAGCAGCATGGACAGGGGAGCGGGCAATGAGCAGTTCTTC. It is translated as CASSMDRGAGNEQFF.